This T cell receptor (beta chain) emerged from a study of Graves' ophthalmopathy and Graves' hyperthyroidism. Germline V CDR1 and CDR2: SGHTA, FQGNSA. The CDR3 contains 14 residues. V gave up 4 bases and J gave up 5 bases; unmatched junction bases: 6. This clonotype showed up many times. Investigators amplified TCR beta CDR3 regions from RNA transcripts. Investigators did first-round RT-PCR with HTBI primers, then second-round multiplex PCR. Via MiXCR, TCRdb re-called the multiplex PCR reads, giving one row per CDR3 protein. Of about half a million distinct CDR3 sequences in the sample, approximately 15% were seen once.

The sequence derives from a woman in her 30s with Graves' ophthalmopathy. The rearrangement joins TRBV7-2 to TRBJ2-7, with 9 bases fitting TRBD1. Specimen: blood. The CDR3 here is CASSSRDRVHEQYF. In DNA, the CDR3 is TGTGCCAGCAGCTCCCGGGACAGGGTTCACGAGCAGTACTTC.